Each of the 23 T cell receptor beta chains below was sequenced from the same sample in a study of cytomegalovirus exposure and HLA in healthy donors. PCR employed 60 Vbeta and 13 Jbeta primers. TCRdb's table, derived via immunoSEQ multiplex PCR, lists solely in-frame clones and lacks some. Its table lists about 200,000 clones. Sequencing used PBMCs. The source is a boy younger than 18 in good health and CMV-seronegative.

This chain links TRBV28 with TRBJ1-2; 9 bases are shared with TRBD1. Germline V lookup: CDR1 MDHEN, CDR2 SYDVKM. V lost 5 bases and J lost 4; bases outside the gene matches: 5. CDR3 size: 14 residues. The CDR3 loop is CASSIEQGAYGYTF. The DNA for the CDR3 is TGTGCCAGCAGTATTGAACAGGGGGCCTATGGCTACACCTTC.

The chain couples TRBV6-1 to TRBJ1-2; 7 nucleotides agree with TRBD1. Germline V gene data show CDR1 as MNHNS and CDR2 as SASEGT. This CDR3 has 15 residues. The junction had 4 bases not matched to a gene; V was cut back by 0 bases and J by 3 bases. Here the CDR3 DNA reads TGTGCCAGCAGTGAAGCAGCGGACAGGTACTATGGCTACACCTTC. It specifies CASSEAADRYYGYTF.

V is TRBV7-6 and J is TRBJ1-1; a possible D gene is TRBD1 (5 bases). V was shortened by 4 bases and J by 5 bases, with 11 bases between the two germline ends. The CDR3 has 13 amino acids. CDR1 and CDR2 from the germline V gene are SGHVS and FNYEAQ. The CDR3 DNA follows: TGTGCCAGCAGCTCGGGGCGGGGAACTGAAGCTTTCTTT. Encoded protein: CASSSGRGTEAFF.

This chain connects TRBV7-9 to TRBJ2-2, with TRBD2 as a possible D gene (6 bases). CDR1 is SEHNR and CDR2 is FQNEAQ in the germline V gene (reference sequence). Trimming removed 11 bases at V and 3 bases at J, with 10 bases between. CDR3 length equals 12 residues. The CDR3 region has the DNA TGTGCCCCCCGCGGGGACACCGGGGAGCTGTTTTTT. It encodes CAPRGDTGELFF.

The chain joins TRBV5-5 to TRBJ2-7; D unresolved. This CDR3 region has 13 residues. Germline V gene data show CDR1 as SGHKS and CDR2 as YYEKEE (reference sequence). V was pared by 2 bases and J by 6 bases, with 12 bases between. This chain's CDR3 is CASSLRQSGEQYF. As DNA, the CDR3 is TGTGCCAGCAGCTTACGGCAGTCGGGCGAGCAGTACTTC.

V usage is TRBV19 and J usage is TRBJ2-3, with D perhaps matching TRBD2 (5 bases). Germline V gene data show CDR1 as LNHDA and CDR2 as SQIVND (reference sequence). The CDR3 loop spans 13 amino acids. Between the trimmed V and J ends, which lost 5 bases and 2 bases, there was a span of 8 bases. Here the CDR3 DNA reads TGTGCCAGTAGTGTACTAGTCACAGATACGCAGTATTTT. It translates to CASSVLVTDTQYF.

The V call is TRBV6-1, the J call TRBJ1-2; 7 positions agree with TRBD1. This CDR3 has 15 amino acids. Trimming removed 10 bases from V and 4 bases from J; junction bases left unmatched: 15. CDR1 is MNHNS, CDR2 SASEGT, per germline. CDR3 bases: TGTGCCACCAACTCAGACAGGGTCCTACTCTATGGCTACACCTTC. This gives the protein CATNSDRVLLYGYTF.

For the CDR3, the DNA is TGTGCCAGCAGTTACGGCAGGCCACTTATGAACACTGAAGCTTTCTTT. Protein product: CASSYGRPLMNTEAFF. This chain links TRBV6-6 with TRBJ1-1, with no clear D. Germline V gene data show CDR1 as MNHNY and CDR2 as SVGAGI (reference sequence). The V end was cut by 2 bases, the J end by 0 bases, with 13 bases between. This CDR3 has 16 residues.

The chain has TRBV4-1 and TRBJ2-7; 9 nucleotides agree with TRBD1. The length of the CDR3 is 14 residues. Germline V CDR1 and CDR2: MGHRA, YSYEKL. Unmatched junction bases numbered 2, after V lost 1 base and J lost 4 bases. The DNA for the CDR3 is TGCGCCAGCAGCCAAGTTGGACAGGGGTACGAGCAGTACTTC. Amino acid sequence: CASSQVGQGYEQYF.

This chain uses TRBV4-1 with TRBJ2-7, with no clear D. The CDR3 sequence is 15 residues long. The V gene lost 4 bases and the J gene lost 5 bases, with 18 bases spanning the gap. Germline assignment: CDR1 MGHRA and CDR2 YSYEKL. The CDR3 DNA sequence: TGCGCCAGCAGCCTAAGCCCTTCCCCCGTTCACGAGCAGTACTTC. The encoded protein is CASSLSPSPVHEQYF.

The CDR3 here is CASSPEAGGNTDTQYF. The CDR3 nucleotides read TGTGCCAGCAGCCCCGAAGCGGGGGGTAACACAGATACGCAGTATTTT. The chain has TRBV7-3 and TRBJ2-3; 9 bases match TRBD2. After removal of 5 bases from V and 2 bases from J, the junction contained 8 bases not matched to a gene. This CDR3 comprises 16 residues. From germline, CDR1 is SGHTA and CDR2 FQGTGA.

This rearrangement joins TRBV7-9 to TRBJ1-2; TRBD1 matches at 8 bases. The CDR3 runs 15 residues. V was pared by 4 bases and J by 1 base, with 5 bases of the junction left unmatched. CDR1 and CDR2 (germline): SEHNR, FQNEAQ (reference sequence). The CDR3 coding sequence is TGTGCCAGCAGCTCGGGACAGGCGTTTAACTATGGCTACACCTTC. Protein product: CASSSGQAFNYGYTF. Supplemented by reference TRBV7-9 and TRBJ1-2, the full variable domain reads DTGVSQNPRHKITKRGQNVTFRCDPISEHNRLYWYRQTLGQGPEFLTYFQNEAQLEKSRLLSDRFSAERPKGSFSTLEIQRTEQGDSAMYLCASSSGQAFNYGYTFGSGTRLTVV.

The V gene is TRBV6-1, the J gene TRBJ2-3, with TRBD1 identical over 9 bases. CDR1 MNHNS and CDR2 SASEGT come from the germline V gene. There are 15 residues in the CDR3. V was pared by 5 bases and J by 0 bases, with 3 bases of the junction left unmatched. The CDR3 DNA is TGTGCCAGCAGTCTCGGGACAGGGAGCACAGATACGCAGTATTTT. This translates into CASSLGTGSTDTQYF.

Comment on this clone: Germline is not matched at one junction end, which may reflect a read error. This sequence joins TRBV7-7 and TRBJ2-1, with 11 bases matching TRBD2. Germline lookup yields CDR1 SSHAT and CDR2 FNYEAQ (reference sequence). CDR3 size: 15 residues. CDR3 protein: CASSSLAGGNSEQFF. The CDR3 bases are TGTGCTAGCAGCTCATTAGCGGGGGGGAATAGTGAGCAGTTCTTC.

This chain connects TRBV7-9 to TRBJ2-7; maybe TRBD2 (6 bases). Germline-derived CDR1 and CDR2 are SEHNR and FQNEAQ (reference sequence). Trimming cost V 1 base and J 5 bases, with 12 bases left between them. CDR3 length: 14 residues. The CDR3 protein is CASSLDPSANEQYF. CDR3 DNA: TGTGCCAGCAGCTTAGATCCTAGCGCGAACGAGCAGTACTTC.

The CDR3 spells CASSEGFPYEQYF. The CDR3 coding sequence is TGTGCCAGCAGTGAAGGGTTCCCCTACGAGCAGTACTTC. This chain uses TRBV6-1 with TRBJ2-5; D unclear. Near its end, the DNA agrees better with TRBJ2-7, so the J call may be wrong. There are 13 residues in the CDR3. Germline loops: CDR1 MNHNS, CDR2 SASEGT.

CDR3 nucleotide sequence: TGTGCCAGCAGCCAAACCGGGACAGGGTTACAGCCCCAGCATTTT. Its protein is CASSQTGTGLQPQHF. The chain links TRBV6-5 to TRBJ1-5; 9 nucleotides line up with TRBD1. Germline V CDR1 and CDR2: MNHEY, SVGAGI. V shed 6 bases, J shed 7 bases, and the junction held 10 bases outside the gene matches. The CDR3 is 15 amino acids.

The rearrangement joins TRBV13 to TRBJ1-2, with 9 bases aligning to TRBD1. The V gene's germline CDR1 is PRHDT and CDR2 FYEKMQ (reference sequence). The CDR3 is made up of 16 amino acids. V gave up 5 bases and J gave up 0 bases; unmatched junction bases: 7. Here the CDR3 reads CASSLRGTGPNYGYTF. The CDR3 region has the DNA TGTGCCAGCAGCCTTCGTGGGACAGGGCCTAACTATGGCTACACCTTC.

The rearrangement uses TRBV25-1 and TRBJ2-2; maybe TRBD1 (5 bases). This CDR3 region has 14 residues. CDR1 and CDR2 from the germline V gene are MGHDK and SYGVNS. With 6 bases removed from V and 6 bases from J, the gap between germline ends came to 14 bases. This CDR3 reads CASRRLGPPGELFF. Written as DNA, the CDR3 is TGTGCCAGCAGACGCTTGGGGCCCCCCGGGGAGCTGTTTTTT.

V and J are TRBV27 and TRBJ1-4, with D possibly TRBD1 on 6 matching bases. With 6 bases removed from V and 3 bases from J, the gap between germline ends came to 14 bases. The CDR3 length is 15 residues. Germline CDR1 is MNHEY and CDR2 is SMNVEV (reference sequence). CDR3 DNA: TGTGCCAGCAGCGTGGCGGGGGCCCCTAATGAAAAACTGTTTTTT. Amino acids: CASSVAGAPNEKLFF.

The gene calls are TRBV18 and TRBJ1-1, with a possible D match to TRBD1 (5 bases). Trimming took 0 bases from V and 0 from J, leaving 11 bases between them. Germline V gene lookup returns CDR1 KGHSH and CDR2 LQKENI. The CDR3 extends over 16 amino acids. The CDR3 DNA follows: TGTGCCAGCTCACCACCGGGGCAGGCCTTGAACACTGAAGCTTTCTTT. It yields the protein CASSPPGQALNTEAFF.

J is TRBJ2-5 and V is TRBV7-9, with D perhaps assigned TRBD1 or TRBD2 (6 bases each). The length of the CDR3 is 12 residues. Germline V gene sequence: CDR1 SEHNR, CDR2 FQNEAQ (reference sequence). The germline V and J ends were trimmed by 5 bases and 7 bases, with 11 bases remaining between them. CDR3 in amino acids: CASSLGGGTQYF. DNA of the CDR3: TGTGCCAGCAGCCTAGGGGGAGGGACCCAGTACTTC.

The CDR3: CAWSALTGGASPLHF. CDR3 nucleotide sequence: TGTGCCTGGAGTGCCCTGACAGGGGGCGCCTCACCCCTCCACTTT. V and J are TRBV30 and TRBJ1-6; TRBD1 aligns across 10 bases. The CDR3 extends over 15 amino acids. From germline, CDR1 is GTSNPN and CDR2 SVGIG (reference sequence). Losses at the gene ends were 1 base for V and 10 bases for J; bases not matched to a gene: 7.